The 24 T cell receptor beta chains below were found in one sample sequenced in a study of T cell repertoires in cytomegalovirus infection. TCRdb analysed the reads with MiXCR anew, one entry per CDR3 protein. Counted here are about 890,000 distinct CDR3 sequences, approximately 31% occurring once; the ten biggest clones make up around an eighth. Their cognate antigens are unknown. The specimen comprised cultured CD8+ T cells from PBMCs, sampled from culture after CMV antigen stimulation. These receptors all come from a human donor in good health (CMV status not recorded). Some clones in this sample may be carry-over from other donors' samples.

This clonotype was found a few times. The V gene is TRBV20-1, the J gene TRBJ2-6, with TRBD1 as a possible D gene (5 bases). V lost 4 bases to trimming and J lost 0 bases, with 16 bases between them. CDR1 is DFQATT, CDR2 SNEGSKA, per germline (reference sequence). The CDR3 is 17 residues long. CDR3: CSAIHRDSSSGANVLTF. CDR3 nucleotide sequence: TGCAGTGCTATACACCGAGACAGTTCCTCTGGGGCCAACGTCCTGACTTTC.

This clonotype came up a few times. The chain links TRBV7-9 to TRBJ1-2, with D uncertain. Germline V CDR1 and CDR2: SEHNR, FQNEAQ (reference sequence). V was shortened by 5 bases and J by 7 bases, with 17 bases between the two germline ends. CDR3 length equals 14 residues. The CDR3 sequence is CASSVGRGGSGYTF. Written as DNA, the CDR3 is TGTGCCAGCAGCGTAGGAAGAGGCGGTAGTGGCTACACCTTC.

This clonotype was picked up a small number of times. This sequence joins TRBV18 and TRBJ2-4; D unresolved. Germline loops: CDR1 KGHSH, CDR2 LQKENI. The CDR3 is made up of 16 amino acids. With 3 bases removed from V and 2 bases from J, the gap between germline ends came to 14 bases. CDR3 region: CASSPDRSRPKNIQYF. The CDR3 bases are TGTGCCAGCTCACCCGATCGCTCGAGGCCCAAAAACATTCAGTACTTC.

This chain uses TRBV29-1 with TRBJ2-2; D not resolved. The V gene's germline CDR1 is SQVTM and CDR2 ANQGSEA. The V and J ends lost 6 bases and 6 bases respectively, with 8 bases between them. The CDR3 runs 11 residues. DNA for the CDR3: TGCAGCGTAGCAAGAGCCGGGGAGCTGTTTTTT. Translating it yields CSVARAGELFF.

The chain joins TRBV5-6 to TRBJ2-5, with D unclear. Between the trimmed V and J ends, which lost 4 bases and 1 base, there was a span of 14 bases. The V gene's germline CDR1 is SGHDT and CDR2 YYEEEE. There are 15 residues in the CDR3. The DNA of the CDR3 is TGTGCCAGCAGCACGCCCGGTGTAGGCCAAGAGACCCAGTACTTC. It is translated as CASSTPGVGQETQYF.

V usage is TRBV14 and J usage is TRBJ1-3; 7 bases agree with TRBD1. The germline gives CDR1 SGHDN, CDR2 FVKESK. The CDR3 has 19 amino acids. Trimming at V came to 0 bases and at J to 0 bases, leaving 11 bases not matched to a gene. Here the CDR3 DNA reads TGTGCCAGCAGCCAAGATTGGAGGGACAGAGGCTACTCTGGAAACACCATATATTTT. Protein: CASSQDWRDRGYSGNTIYF.

The chain has TRBV7-2 and TRBJ2-3; no firm D call. CDR1 SGHTA and CDR2 FQGNSA come from the germline V gene. The CDR3 extends over 15 amino acids. V lost 3 bases to trimming and J lost 0 bases, with 10 bases between them. CDR3 bases: TGTGCCAGCAGCTTCCGACCCCTTAGCACAGATACGCAGTATTTT. Translation gives CASSFRPLSTDTQYF. The full variable domain, in which reference TRBV7-2 and TRBJ2-3 provide the parts outside the CDR3, is GAGVSQSPSNKVTEKGKDVELRCDPISGHTALYWYRQSLGQGLEFLIYFQGNSAPDKSGLPSDRFSAERTGGSVSTLTIQRTQQEDSAVYLCASSFRPLSTDTQYFGPGTRLTVL.

In nucleotides, the CDR3 is TGTGCCATAAGACAGGCTCCCTATAATTCACCCCTCCACTTT. Amino acid sequence: CAIRQAPYNSPLHF. The chain links TRBV2 to TRBJ1-6; D is perhaps TRBD1 (6 bases). The CDR3 totals 14 residues. V shed 10 bases and J shed 2 bases, with 12 bases lying between them. The germline CDR1 and CDR2 sequences are SNHLY and FYNNEI.

This rearrangement joins TRBV4-1 to TRBJ1-5; D is uncertain. CDR1 is MGHRA, CDR2 YSYEKL, per germline. V was clipped by 1 base and J by 9 bases, with 25 bases between them. This CDR3 comprises 18 residues. The CDR3 here is CASSQGREGLDLQWPQHF. The DNA of the CDR3 is TGCGCCAGCAGCCAAGGACGGGAAGGGTTGGACCTACAATGGCCCCAGCATTTT.

On this clonotype itself: It may be a read error: a sequence one base away is much more abundant. The CDR3: CASSLALETHYEQYF. Here the CDR3 DNA reads TGTGCCAGCAGCTTAGCGCTCGAGACACACTACGAGCAGTACTTC. The chain employs TRBV7-9 and TRBJ2-7; D uncertain. Trimming removed 0 bases from V and 3 bases from J, with 12 bases in between. This CDR3 is 15 amino acids long. CDR1 SEHNR and CDR2 FQNEAQ come from the germline V gene (reference sequence).

This clonotype was seen at least ten times. This chain links TRBV6-6 with TRBJ1-1; a weak D match, TRBD1 (6 bases). This CDR3 contains 16 residues. V was cut by 2 bases and J by 0 bases, with 13 bases left in between. In germline, CDR1 is MNHNY, CDR2 SVGAGI (reference sequence). This CDR3 reads CASSYPGAEMNTEAFF. CDR3 in DNA: TGTGCCAGCAGTTACCCAGGGGCTGAGATGAACACTGAAGCTTTCTTT.

This clonotype was seen more than once but under ten times. This sequence joins TRBV6-6 and TRBJ1-1; D unresolved. This CDR3 has 12 residues. Germline values: CDR1 MNHNY, CDR2 SVGAGI (reference sequence). Trimming took off 7 bases at V and 4 bases at J, with 10 bases between the two ends. This CDR3 is CASNLRSTEAFF. The CDR3 region has the DNA TGTGCCAGCAATTTAAGGAGCACTGAAGCTTTCTTT.

V is TRBV4-3 and J is TRBJ1-2; no firm D call. The CDR3 sequence is 15 residues long. Germline V gives CDR1 LGHNA, CDR2 YSLEER. V was trimmed by 0 bases and J by 0 bases, leaving 8 bases between them. Here the CDR3 DNA reads TGCGCCAGCAGCCAAGATAACCCTTCTAACTATGGCTACACCTTC. It codes for CASSQDNPSNYGYTF.

The genes are TRBV7-3 and TRBJ2-4; perhaps TRBD2 as D (6 bases). Trimming stripped 4 bases from V and 4 bases from J, with 14 bases between. From germline, CDR1 is SGHTA and CDR2 FQGTGA. This CDR3 spans 15 amino acids. CDR3 sequence: CASSSTTGEKNIQYF. The CDR3 nucleotides are TGTGCCAGCAGCTCCACTACGGGGGAAAAAAACATTCAGTACTTC.

The table lists this clonotype with a few counts. The rearrangement links TRBV7-9 to TRBJ2-1; 8 positions match TRBD2. Germline-derived CDR1 and CDR2 are SEHNR and FQNEAQ (reference sequence). This CDR3 has 17 amino acids. The ends lost 2 bases at V and 6 bases at J; junction bases unmatched: 12. The CDR3: CASSLQTSGGPGNEQFF. In DNA form, the CDR3 reads TGTGCCAGCAGCTTACAAACAAGCGGGGGACCGGGCAATGAGCAGTTCTTC. Full variable domain (missing parts from reference TRBV7-9 and TRBJ2-1): DTGVSQNPRHKITKRGQNVTFRCDPISEHNRLYWYRQTLGQGPEFLTYFQNEAQLEKSRLLSDRFSAERPKGSFSTLEIQRTEQGDSAMYLCASSLQTSGGPGNEQFFGPGTRLTVL.

The chain employs TRBV12-3 or TRBV12-4 and TRBJ1-2; tentative D call: TRBD1 (6 bases). Trimming took 5 bases from V and 3 from J, leaving 13 bases between them. The CDR3 has 14 amino acids. CDR3 protein: CASSPGVGHYGYTF. DNA of the CDR3: TGTGCCAGCAGTCCAGGGGTAGGGCACTATGGCTACACCTTC.

In regard to this clonotype: This may be a read error: a much more frequent sequence differs by one nucleotide. J is TRBJ2-7 and V is TRBV11-3; possible D gene TRBD2, 5 bases. This CDR3 has 13 residues. Trimming shortened V by 3 bases and J by 7 bases, and 13 bases separated the two germline ends. Germline loops: CDR1 SGHNT, CDR2 YENEEA. The DNA for the CDR3 is TGTGCCAGCAGCTTCAGCTACTCGGGAGAGCAGTACTTC. It is translated as CASSFSYSGEQYF.

For the CDR3, the DNA is TGCAGTGCTAGATTAAGCGGGGGTAGGTACGTC. It is translated as CSARLSGGRYV. The gene calls are TRBV20-1 and TRBJ2-7, with 8 bases aligning to TRBD2. The V and J ends lost 2 bases and 12 bases, in that order; junction bases with no gene match: 6. Germline V gene sequence: CDR1 DFQATT, CDR2 SNEGSKA (reference sequence). The CDR3 spans 11 residues.

This clonotype came up a few times. This sequence joins TRBV6-1 and TRBJ2-3; 8 bases align to TRBD1. The V gene end was trimmed by 2 bases and the J gene end by 5 bases; junction bases not matched to a gene: 6. Per the germline V gene, CDR1 is MNHNS and CDR2 is SASEGT. The CDR3 consists of 15 residues. CDR3 in amino acids: CASSEFQGAVDTQYF. Here the CDR3 DNA reads TGTGCCAGCAGTGAATTCCAGGGGGCGGTAGATACGCAGTATTTT.

This clonotype was picked up many times. The chain joins TRBV7-9 to TRBJ2-1; D is unclear. Germline-derived CDR1 and CDR2 are SEHNR and FQNEAQ (reference sequence). Trimming cost V 0 bases and J 6 bases, with 6 bases left between them. CDR3 length equals 13 residues. CDR3 in amino acids: CASSLATGNEQFF. For the CDR3, the DNA is TGTGCCAGCAGCTTAGCCACGGGCAATGAGCAGTTCTTC.

This clonotype has more than one count but fewer than ten. V and J are TRBV6-5 and TRBJ2-1; perhaps TRBD2 as D (7 bases). Germline V gene data show CDR1 as MNHEY and CDR2 as SVGAGI. Trimming stripped 6 bases from V and 7 bases from J, with 19 bases between. This CDR3 is built from 15 residues. The CDR3 reads CASSYILGGLNEQFF. The DNA of the CDR3 is TGTGCCAGCAGCTATATCCTCGGGGGGCTGAATGAGCAGTTCTTC.

The chain uses TRBV9 and TRBJ1-2; no firm D call. V gave up 3 bases and J gave up 4 bases, with 13 bases separating them. Per germline, CDR1 SGDLS and CDR2 YYNGEE. There are 14 residues in the CDR3. The CDR3, as DNA: TGTGCCAGCAGCGACCCGACCAAGGGCTATGGCTACACCTTC. Protein sequence: CASSDPTKGYGYTF.

This chain uses TRBV7-3 with TRBJ2-3, with 8 positions matching TRBD2. This CDR3 has 15 amino acids. V was pared by 5 bases and J by 3 bases, with 7 bases of the junction left unmatched. Germline V gene data show CDR1 as SGHTA and CDR2 as FQGTGA. The CDR3 spells CASSRIGGATDTQYF. The CDR3 DNA reads as TGTGCCAGCAGCCGGATCGGGGGGGCAACAGATACGCAGTATTTT.

This clonotype was detected only a few times. The chain carries TRBV2 and TRBJ2-1; tentative D call: TRBD2 (5 bases). Germline V lookup: CDR1 SNHLY, CDR2 FYNNEI. V shed 10 bases and J shed 3 bases, with 16 bases lying between them. The CDR3 totals 14 residues. The CDR3 protein is CATPGVRGYNEQFF. In DNA form, the CDR3 reads TGTGCCACCCCCGGGGTCCGGGGCTACAATGAGCAGTTCTTC.